The 12 T cell receptor beta chains listed next were all sequenced from one sample in a study of CD4+ T cells in melanoma. Sequenced by immunoSEQ multiplex PCR; TCRdb stores in-frame clones only, minus some. Here the sample spans roughly 150,000 clones, about nine tenths being singletons. These receptor sequences come from a human donor with melanoma.

This clone was detected only a few times. The chain carries TRBV6-5 and TRBJ2-7; D unresolved. From germline, CDR1 is MNHEY and CDR2 SVGAGI. CDR3 length equals 13 residues. Trimming shortened V by 4 bases and J by 1 base, and 8 bases separated the two germline ends. The CDR3 DNA reads TGTGCCAGCAGTTTCGACGGTTCCTACGAGCAGTACTTC. It yields the protein CASSFDGSYEQYF.

The chain combines TRBV6-1 with TRBJ1-5, with D possibly matching TRBD1 (5 bases). The length of the CDR3 is 14 residues. Germline CDR1 MNHNS, CDR2 SASEGT. V lost 6 bases and J 4 bases, leaving 13 bases between the germline ends. The CDR3 DNA is TGTGCCAGCAGGGACGGGACGGAAAATCAGCCCCAGCATTTT. Translated: CASRDGTENQPQHF.

This chain connects TRBV25-1 to TRBJ1-2; possibly TRBD1 for D (5 bases). The CDR3 is 12 residues long. Germline CDR1 MGHDK, CDR2 SYGVNS. V was trimmed by 4 bases and J by 8 bases, leaving 11 bases between them. This CDR3 is CASSVGRGGYTF. The CDR3 region has the DNA TGTGCCAGCAGTGTGGGAAGGGGCGGCTACACCTTC.

The rearrangement uses TRBV30 and TRBJ1-2; TRBD1 is a possible D gene (5 bases). Per germline, CDR1 GTSNPN and CDR2 SVGIG (reference sequence). V dropped 0 bases and J dropped 8 bases, with 13 bases sitting between them. The CDR3 totals 13 residues. The DNA for the CDR3 is TGTGCCTGGAGTGTACATCAGGGAGGAGGCTACACCTTC. It encodes CAWSVHQGGGYTF.

The chain combines TRBV11-2 with TRBJ2-5; 12 positions agree with TRBD2. The CDR3 spans 16 residues. J was trimmed by 4 bases and V by 3 bases; bases with no gene match: 6. In germline, CDR1 is SGHAT, CDR2 FQNNGV. The CDR3 sequence: CASSFLAGGRIETQYF. In DNA, the CDR3 is TGTGCCAGCAGCTTTCTAGCGGGGGGGAGGATAGAGACCCAGTACTTC.

V gene TRBV6-1 combines with J gene TRBJ2-4; D possibly corresponds to TRBD2 (6 bases). From germline, CDR1 is MNHNS and CDR2 SASEGT. This CDR3 has 15 residues. Trimming stripped 4 bases from V and 0 bases from J, with 10 bases between. As DNA, the CDR3 is TGTGCCAGCAGTGGGAGGGAACTAGCCAAAAACATTCAGTACTTC. Protein product: CASSGRELAKNIQYF.

The rearrangement joins TRBV7-9 to TRBJ1-2; TRBD1 is a possible D gene (5 bases). V lost 0 bases, J lost 4 bases, and 6 bases lay in between. This CDR3 contains 13 residues. CDR1 and CDR2 (germline): SEHNR, FQNEAQ (reference sequence). CDR3 loop: CASSLAGTYGYTF. CDR3 in DNA: TGTGCCAGCAGCTTAGCCGGGACCTATGGCTACACCTTC.

This clone came up once. This chain connects TRBV11-2 to TRBJ1-4; the D is unclear. V lost 7 bases and J lost 8, with 14 bases in between. The CDR3 runs to 13 residues. From germline, CDR1 is SGHAT and CDR2 FQNNGV. Here the CDR3 DNA reads TGTGCCAGCACCCCGACGAGAGGGGAAAAACTGTTTTTT. Protein sequence: CASTPTRGEKLFF.

This clone was detected a few times. V usage is TRBV30 and J usage is TRBJ1-6; D uncertain. CDR1 GTSNPN and CDR2 SVGIG come from the germline V gene (reference sequence). The CDR3 covers 12 residues. The germline V and J ends were trimmed by 0 bases and 7 bases, with 4 bases remaining between them. CDR3 protein: CAWSVVNSPLHF. In DNA form, the CDR3 reads TGTGCCTGGAGTGTAGTAAATTCACCCCTCCACTTT.

CDR3 region: CASSYSPSSAGYTF. The CDR3 DNA sequence: TGTGCCAGCAGTTACTCCCCAAGTTCGGCTGGCTACACCTTC. The V call is TRBV6-5, the J call TRBJ1-2; D is undetermined. The CDR3 runs 14 residues. V dropped 0 bases and J dropped 7 bases, with 12 bases sitting between them. Germline assignment: CDR1 MNHEY and CDR2 SVGAGI.

This chain joins TRBV6-6 and TRBJ1-4; TRBD1 is a possible D gene (6 bases). This CDR3 comprises 13 residues. CDR1 and CDR2 (germline): MNHNY, SVGAGI (reference sequence). Trimming shortened V by 2 bases and J by 7 bases, and 8 bases separated the two germline ends. The CDR3 DNA follows: TGTGCCAGCAGTTACGGCAGGGGTGAAAAACTGTTTTTT. Translating gives CASSYGRGEKLFF.

V and J are TRBV4-1 and TRBJ2-7, with a tentative D call TRBD1 (7 bases). The CDR3 has 14 residues. Deletions cut 6 bases from V and 4 bases from J, with 16 bases between. The germline gives CDR1 MGHRA, CDR2 YSYEKL. The CDR3 region is CASSSTGDSYEQYF. The CDR3 bases are TGCGCCAGCAGTTCGACGGGGGACAGTTACGAGCAGTACTTC.